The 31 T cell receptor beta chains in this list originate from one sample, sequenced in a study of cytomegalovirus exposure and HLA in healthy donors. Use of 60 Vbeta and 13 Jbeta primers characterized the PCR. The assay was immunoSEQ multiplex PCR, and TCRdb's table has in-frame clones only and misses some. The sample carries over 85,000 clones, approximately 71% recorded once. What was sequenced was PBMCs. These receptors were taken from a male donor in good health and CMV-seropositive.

CDR3 nucleotides: TGTGCCATCAGTGACCCGACAGGGGCTAACTATGGCTACACCTTC. This sequence encodes CAISDPTGANYGYTF. The chain links TRBV10-3 to TRBJ1-2; TRBD1 matches 8 bases. CDR3 length: 15 amino acids. Germline V gives CDR1 ENHRY, CDR2 SYGVKD. V gave up 3 bases and J gave up 0 bases; unmatched junction bases: 3.

The CDR3 protein is CASRARAEVTEAFF. CDR3 DNA sequence: TGTGCCAGCAGAGCCAGGGCCGAAGTTACTGAAGCTTTCTTT. The chain combines TRBV28 with TRBJ1-1, with D tentatively TRBD1 (5 bases). This CDR3 is 14 amino acids long. V shed 6 bases and J shed 5 bases, with 16 bases lying between them. The germline gives CDR1 MDHEN, CDR2 SYDVKM.

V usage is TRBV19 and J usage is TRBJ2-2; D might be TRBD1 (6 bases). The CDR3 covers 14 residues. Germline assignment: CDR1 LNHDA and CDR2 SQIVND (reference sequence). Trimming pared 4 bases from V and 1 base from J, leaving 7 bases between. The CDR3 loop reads CASSRGQNTGELFF. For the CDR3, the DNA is TGTGCCAGTAGTAGGGGGCAGAACACCGGGGAGCTGTTTTTT.

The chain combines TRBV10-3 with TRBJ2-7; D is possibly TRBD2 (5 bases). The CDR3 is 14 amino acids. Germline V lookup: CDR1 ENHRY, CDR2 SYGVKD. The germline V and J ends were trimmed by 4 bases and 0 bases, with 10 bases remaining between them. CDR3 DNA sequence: TGTGCCATCAGTGTTCAAGCGGACTCCTACGAGCAGTACTTC. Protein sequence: CAISVQADSYEQYF.

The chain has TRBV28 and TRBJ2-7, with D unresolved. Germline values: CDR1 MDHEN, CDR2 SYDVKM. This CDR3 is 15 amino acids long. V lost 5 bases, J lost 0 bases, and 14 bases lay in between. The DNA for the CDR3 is TGTGCCAGCAGTCCCCCAGCGACCTACTCCTACGAGCAGTACTTC. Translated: CASSPPATYSYEQYF.

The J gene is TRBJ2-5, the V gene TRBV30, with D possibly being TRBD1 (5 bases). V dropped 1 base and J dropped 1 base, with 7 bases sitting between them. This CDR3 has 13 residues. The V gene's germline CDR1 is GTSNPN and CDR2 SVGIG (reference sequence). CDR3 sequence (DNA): TGTGCCTGGAGTGGGACACTCCAAGAGACCCAGTACTTC. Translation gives CAWSGTLQETQYF.

The CDR3 here is CASSKEGGQPQHF. For the CDR3, the DNA is TGTGCCAGTAGTAAGGAGGGAGGTCAGCCCCAGCATTTT. The chain couples TRBV19 to TRBJ1-5; D remains unclear. CDR1 LNHDA and CDR2 SQIVND come from the germline V gene (reference sequence). The CDR3 is 13 residues long. Trimming took off 4 bases at V and 6 bases at J, with 10 bases between the two ends.

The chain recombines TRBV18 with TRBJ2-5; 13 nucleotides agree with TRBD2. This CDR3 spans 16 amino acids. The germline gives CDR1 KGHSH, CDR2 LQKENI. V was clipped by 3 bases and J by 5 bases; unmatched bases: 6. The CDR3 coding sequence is TGTGCCAGCTCACCGAGACTAGCGGGAGGTGAGGAGACCCAGTACTTC. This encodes CASSPRLAGGEETQYF.

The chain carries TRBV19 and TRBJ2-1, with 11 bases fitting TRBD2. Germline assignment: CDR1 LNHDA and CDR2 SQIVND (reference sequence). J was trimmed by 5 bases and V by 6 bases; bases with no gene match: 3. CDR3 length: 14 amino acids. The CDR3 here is CASSFSGGDNEQFF. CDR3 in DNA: TGTGCCAGTAGCTTTAGCGGGGGGGACAATGAGCAGTTCTTC.

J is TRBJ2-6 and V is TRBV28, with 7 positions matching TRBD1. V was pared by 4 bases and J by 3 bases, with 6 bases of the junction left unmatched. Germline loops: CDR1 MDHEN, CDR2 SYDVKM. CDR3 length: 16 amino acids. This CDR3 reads CASSSEGAIGANVLTF. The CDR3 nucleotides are TGTGCCAGCAGTTCTGAGGGGGCGATTGGGGCCAACGTCCTGACTTTC.

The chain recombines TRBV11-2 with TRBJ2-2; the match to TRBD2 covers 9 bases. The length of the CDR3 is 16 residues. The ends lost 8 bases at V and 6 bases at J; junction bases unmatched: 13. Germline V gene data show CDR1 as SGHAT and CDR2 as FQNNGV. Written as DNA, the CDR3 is TGTGCCAGCGGGGGATGGGCGGGAGGGCGAGCCGGGGAGCTGTTTTTT. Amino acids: CASGGWAGGRAGELFF.

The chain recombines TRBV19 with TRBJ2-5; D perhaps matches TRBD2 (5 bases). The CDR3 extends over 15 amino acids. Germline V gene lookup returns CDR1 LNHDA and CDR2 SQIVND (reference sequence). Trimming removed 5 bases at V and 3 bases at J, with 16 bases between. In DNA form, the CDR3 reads TGTGCCAGTAGTCCCGGAGGCTTCGGGGAAGAGACCCAGTACTTC. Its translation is CASSPGGFGEETQYF.

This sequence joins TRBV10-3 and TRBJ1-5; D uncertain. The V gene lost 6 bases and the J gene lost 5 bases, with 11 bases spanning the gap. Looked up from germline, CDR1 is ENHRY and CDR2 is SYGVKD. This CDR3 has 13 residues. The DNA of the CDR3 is TGTGCCATCAGCGGCCAGGAACATCAGCCCCAGCATTTT. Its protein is CAISGQEHQPQHF.

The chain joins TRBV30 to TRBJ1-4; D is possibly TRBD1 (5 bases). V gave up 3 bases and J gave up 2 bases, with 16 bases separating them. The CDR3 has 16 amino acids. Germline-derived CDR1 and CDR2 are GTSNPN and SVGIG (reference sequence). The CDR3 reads CAWRYPGGATNEKLFF. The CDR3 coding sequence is TGTGCCTGGAGGTACCCAGGCGGGGCTACTAATGAAAAACTGTTTTTT.

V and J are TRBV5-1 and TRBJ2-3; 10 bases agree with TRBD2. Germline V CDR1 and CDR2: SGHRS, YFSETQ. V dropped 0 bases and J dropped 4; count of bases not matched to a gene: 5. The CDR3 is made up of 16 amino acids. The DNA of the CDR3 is TGCGCCAGCAGCTTGGGAACCGGGACTAGCGCAGATACGCAGTATTTT. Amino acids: CASSLGTGTSADTQYF.

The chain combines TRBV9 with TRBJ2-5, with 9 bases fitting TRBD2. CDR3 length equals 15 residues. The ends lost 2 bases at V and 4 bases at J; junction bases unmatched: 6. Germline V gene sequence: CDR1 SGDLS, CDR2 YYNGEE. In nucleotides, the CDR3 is TGTGCCAGCAGCGTCTCAGCGGGAGGAGCAGAGACCCAGTACTTC. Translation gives CASSVSAGGAETQYF.

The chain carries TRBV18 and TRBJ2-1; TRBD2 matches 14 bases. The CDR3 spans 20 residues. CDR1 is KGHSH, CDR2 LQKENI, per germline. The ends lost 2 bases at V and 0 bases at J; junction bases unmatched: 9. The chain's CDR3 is CASSPSGLAGGWYSYNEQFF. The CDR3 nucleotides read TGTGCCAGCTCACCAAGTGGACTAGCGGGAGGTTGGTACTCCTACAATGAGCAGTTCTTC.

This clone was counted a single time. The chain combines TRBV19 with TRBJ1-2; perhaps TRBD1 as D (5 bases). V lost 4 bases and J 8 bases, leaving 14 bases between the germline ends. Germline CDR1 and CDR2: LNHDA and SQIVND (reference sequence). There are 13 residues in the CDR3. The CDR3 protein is CASSSTRTLGYTF. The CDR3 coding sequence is TGTGCCAGTAGTAGCACCCGGACATTAGGCTACACCTTC.

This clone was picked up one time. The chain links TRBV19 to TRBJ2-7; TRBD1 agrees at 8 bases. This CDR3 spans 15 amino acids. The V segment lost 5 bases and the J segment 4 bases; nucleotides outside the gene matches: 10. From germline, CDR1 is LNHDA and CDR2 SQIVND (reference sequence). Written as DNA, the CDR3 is TGTGCCAGTAGTCCCATCGGGACAGGTAGTTACGAGCAGTACTTC. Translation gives CASSPIGTGSYEQYF.

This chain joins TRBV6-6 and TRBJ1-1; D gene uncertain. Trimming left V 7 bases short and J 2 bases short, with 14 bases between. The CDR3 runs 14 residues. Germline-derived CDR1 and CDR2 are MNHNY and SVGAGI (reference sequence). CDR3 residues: CASTRGQRNTEAFF. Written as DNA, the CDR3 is TGTGCCAGCACACGAGGGCAGAGAAACACTGAAGCTTTCTTT.

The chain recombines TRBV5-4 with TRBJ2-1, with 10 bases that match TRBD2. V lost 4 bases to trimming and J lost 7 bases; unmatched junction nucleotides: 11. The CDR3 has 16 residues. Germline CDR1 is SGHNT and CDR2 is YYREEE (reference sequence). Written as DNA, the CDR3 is TGTGCCAGCAGCGAAAAAGCGGGAGGGCCCGGGAATGAGCAGTTCTTC. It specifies CASSEKAGGPGNEQFF.

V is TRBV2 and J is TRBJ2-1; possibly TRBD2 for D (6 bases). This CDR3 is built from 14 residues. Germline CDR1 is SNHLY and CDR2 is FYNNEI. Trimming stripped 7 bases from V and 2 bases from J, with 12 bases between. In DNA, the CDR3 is TGTGCCAGCATAAGGACGGGAGCCTACAATGAGCAGTTCTTC. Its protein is CASIRTGAYNEQFF.

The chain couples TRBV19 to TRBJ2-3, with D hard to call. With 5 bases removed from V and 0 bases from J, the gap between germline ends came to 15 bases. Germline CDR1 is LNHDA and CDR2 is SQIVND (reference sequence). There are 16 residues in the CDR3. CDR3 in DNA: TGTGCCAGTAGTCCCAGACGGAGAGCTAGCACAGATACGCAGTATTTT. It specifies CASSPRRRASTDTQYF.

The CDR3 nucleotides read TGTGCCAGCAGCCAGGGGAACACTGAAGCTTTCTTT. Translated, it gives CASSQGNTEAFF. This chain connects TRBV2 to TRBJ1-1, with a weak D call TRBD1 (5 bases). The CDR3 length is 12 residues. V was shortened by 6 bases and J by 1 base, with 6 bases between the two germline ends. Germline V gives CDR1 SNHLY, CDR2 FYNNEI.

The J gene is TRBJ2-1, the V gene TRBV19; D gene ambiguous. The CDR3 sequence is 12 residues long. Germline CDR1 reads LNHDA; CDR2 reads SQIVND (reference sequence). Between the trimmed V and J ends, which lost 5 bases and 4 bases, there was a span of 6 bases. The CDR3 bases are TGTGCCAGTAGTCAACAGTACAATGAGCAGTTCTTC. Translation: CASSQQYNEQFF.

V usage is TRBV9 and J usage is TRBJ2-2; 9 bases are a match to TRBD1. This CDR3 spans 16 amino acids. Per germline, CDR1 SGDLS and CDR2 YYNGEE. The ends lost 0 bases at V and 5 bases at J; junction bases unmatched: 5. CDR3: CASSVDYRGPTGELFF. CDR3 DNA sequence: TGTGCCAGCAGCGTAGACTACAGGGGGCCTACCGGGGAGCTGTTTTTT.

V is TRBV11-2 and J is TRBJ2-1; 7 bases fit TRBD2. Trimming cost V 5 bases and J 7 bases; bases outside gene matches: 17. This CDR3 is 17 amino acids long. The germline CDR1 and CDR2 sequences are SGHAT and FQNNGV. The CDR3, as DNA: TGTGCCAGCAGCAATTCTATGATGGCGGGAGCGGGGAATGAGCAGTTCTTC. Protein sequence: CASSNSMMAGAGNEQFF.

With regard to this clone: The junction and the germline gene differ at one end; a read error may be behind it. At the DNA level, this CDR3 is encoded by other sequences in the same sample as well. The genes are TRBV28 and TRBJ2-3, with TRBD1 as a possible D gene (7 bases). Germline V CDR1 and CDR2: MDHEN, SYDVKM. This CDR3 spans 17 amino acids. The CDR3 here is CASLPSGGGFEPDTQYF. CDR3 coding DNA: TGTGCCAGCTTACCAAGCGGAGGGGGCTTCGAGCCAGATACACAGTATTTT. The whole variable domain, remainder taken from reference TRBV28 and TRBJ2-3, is DVKVTQSSRYLVKRTGEKVFLECVQDMDHENMFWYRQDPGLGLRLIYFSYDVKMKEKGDIPEGYSVSREKKERFSLILESASTNQTSMYLCASLPSGGGFEPDTQYFGPGTRLTVL.

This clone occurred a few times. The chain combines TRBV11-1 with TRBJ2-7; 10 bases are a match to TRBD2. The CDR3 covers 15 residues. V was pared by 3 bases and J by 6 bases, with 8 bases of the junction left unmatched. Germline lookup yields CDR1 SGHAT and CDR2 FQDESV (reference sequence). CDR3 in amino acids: CASSFMGIAGGEQYF. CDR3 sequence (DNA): TGTGCCAGCAGCTTTATGGGGATAGCGGGAGGCGAGCAGTACTTC.

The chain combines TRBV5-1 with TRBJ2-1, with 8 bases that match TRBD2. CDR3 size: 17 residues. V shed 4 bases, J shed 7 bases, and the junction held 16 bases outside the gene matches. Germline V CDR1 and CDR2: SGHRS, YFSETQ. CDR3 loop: CASSRGSGSLMGNEQFF. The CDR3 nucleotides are TGCGCCAGCAGCCGGGGAAGCGGGAGCCTAATGGGGAATGAGCAGTTCTTC. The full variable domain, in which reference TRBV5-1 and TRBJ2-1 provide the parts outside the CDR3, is KAGVTQTPRYLIKTRGQQVTLSCSPISGHRSVSWYQQTPGQGLQFLFEYFSETQRNKGNFPGRFSGRQFSNSRSEMNVSTLELGDSALYLCASSRGSGSLMGNEQFFGPGTRLTVL.

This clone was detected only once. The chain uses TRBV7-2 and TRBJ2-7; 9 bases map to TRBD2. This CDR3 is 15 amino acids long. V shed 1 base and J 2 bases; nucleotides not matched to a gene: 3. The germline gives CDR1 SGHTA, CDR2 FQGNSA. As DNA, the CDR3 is TGTGCCAGCAGCTTAGATGCGGGAGGGACCTACGAGCAGTACTTC. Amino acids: CASSLDAGGTYEQYF.